This T cell receptor (beta chain) was sequenced for a study of blood T cell repertoires in COVID-19. Across the whole study: In each case, the material was cDNA or gDNA derived from T cells, B-cell-depleted T cells, or PBMCs.

Source study methods: Reference gene primer amplification in the assay estimated nucleated cell counts. Only in-frame clones appear in the TCRdb table, and some are missing; sequencing was by immunoSEQ multiplex PCR. That table supplies the V and J calls and clone size; D and trimming were determined from the DNA. The sample holds 300,000 to 400,000 clones, around 90% seen once. From germline, CDR1 is SGHTA and CDR2 FQGNSA. This CDR3 has 17 residues. The junction had 14 bases not matched to a gene; V was cut back by 5 bases and J by 6 bases. The chain joins TRBV7-2 to TRBJ2-1; 9 positions match TRBD2. The receptor comes from a woman aged 18 to 35 who had recovered from COVID-19. The sample taken for sequencing was peripheral blood. The CDR3 here is CASSPRGSGGLFNEQFF. In DNA form, the CDR3 reads TGTGCCAGCAGCCCTCGTGGTAGCGGGGGTCTATTCAATGAGCAGTTCTTC.